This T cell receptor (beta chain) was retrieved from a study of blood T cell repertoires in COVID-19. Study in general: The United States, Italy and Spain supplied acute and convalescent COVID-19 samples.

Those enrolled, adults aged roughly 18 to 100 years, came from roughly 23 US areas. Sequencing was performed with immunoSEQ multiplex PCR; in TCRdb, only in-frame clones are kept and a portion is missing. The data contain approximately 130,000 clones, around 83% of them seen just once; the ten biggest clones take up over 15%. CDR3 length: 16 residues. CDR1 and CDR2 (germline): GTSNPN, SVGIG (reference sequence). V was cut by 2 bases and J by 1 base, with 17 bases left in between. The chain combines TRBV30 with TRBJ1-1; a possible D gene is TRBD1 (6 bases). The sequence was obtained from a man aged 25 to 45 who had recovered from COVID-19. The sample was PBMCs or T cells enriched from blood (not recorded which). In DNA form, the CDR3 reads TGTGCCTGGAGTCCATACCAGGGGTTCGGGAACACTGAAGCTTTCTTT. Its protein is CAWSPYQGFGNTEAFF.